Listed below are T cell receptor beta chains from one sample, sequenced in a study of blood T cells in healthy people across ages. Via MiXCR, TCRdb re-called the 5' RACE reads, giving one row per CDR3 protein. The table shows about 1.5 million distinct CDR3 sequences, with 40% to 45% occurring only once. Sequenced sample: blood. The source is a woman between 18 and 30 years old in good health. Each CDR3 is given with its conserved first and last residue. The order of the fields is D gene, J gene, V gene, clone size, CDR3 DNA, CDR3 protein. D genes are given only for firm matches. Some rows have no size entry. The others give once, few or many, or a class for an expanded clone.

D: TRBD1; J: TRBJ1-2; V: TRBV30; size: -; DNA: TGTGCCTTGGACAGGGCTAACTATGGCTACACCTTC; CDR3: CALDRANYGYTF
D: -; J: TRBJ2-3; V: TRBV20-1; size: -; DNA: TGCAGTGCTCCGTCGGTAAGCACAGATACGCAGTATTTT; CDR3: CSAPSVSTDTQYF
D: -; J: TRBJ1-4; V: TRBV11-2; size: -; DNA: TGTGCCAGCAGCCGACGGGACATACCAACTAATGAAAAACTGTTTTTT; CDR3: CASSRRDIPTNEKLFF
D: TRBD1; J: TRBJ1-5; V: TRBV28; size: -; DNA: TGTGCCAGCAGATCCACAGGGGACAGCAATCAGCCCCAGCATTTT; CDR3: CASRSTGDSNQPQHF
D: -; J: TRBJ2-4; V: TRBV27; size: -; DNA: TGTGCCAGCAGTTTCCAAGCCAAAAACATTCAGTACTTC; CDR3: CASSFQAKNIQYF
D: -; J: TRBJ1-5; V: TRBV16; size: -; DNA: TGTGCCAGCAGCCGCCGGCGGTCCGGAAATAGCAATCAGCCCCAGCATTTT; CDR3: CASSRRRSGNSNQPQHF
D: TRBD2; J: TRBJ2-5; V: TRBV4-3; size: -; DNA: TGCGCCAGCAGCCATCGACTAGCAGACTTACAAGAGACCCAGTACTTC; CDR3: CASSHRLADLQETQYF
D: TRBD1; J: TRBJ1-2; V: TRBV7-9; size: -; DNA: TGTGCCAGCAGCTACGCCGGGACAGGATTCTATGGCTACACCTTC; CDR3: CASSYAGTGFYGYTF
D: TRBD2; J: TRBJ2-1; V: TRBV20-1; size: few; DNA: TGCAGTGCCGCCGGGACTAGCGGGGGATACAATGAGCAGTTCTTC; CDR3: CSAAGTSGGYNEQFF
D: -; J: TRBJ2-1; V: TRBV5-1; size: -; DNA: TGCGCCAGCAGCGTGGCCGACGGTGGTGAGCAGTTCTTC; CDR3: CASSVADGGEQFF
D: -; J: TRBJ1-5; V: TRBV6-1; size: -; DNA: TGTGCCAGCAGTGAAGCGGGGCACTATAGCAATCAGCCCCAGCATTTT; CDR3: CASSEAGHYSNQPQHF
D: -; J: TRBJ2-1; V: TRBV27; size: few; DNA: TGTGCCAGCAGCCGAAACCAGAAGAATGAGCAGTTCTTC; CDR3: CASSRNQKNEQFF
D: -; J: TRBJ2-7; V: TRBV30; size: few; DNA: TGTGCCTGGGGAGATCGACACCTTTGGGGATACGAGCAGTACTTC; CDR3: CAWGDRHLWGYEQYF
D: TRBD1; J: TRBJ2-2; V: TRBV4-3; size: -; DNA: TGCGCCAGCAGCCAATCCGGCGGGGACAGGGTCACCGGGGAGCTGTTTTTT; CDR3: CASSQSGGDRVTGELFF
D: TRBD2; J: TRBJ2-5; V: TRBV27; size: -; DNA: TGTGCCAGCAGTAAGCTAGCGGGAGGACGAGAGACCCAGTACTTC; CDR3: CASSKLAGGRETQYF
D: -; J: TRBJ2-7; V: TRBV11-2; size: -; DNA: TGTGCCAGCAGCGGTAGTGCGACGAGGGAGCAGTACTTC; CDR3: CASSGSATREQYF
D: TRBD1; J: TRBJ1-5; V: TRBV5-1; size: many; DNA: TGCGCCAGCAGCTTAGGGACAGAACAGCCCCAGCATTTT; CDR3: CASSLGTEQPQHF